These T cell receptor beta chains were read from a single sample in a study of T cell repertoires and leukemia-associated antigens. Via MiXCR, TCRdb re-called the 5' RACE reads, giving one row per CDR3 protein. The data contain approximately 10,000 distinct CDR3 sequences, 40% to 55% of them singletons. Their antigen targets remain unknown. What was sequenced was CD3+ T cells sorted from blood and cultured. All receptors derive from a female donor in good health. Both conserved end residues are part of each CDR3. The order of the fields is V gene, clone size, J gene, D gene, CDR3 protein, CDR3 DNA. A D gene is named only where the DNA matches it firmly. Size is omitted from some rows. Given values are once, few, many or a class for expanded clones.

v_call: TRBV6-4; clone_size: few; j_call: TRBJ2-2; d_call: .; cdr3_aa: CASSDGRGTGELFF; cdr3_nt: TGTGCCAGCAGTGACGGGCGGGGAACCGGGGAGCTGTTTTTT
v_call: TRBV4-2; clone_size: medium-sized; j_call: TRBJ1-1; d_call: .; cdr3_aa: CASSQGRVGNTEAFF; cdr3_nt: TGTGCCAGCAGCCAAGGACGGGTCGGTAACACTGAAGCTTTCTTT
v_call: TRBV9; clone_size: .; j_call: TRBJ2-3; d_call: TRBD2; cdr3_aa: CASSVEAGRTDTQYF; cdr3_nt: TGTGCCAGCAGCGTAGAAGCGGGAAGAACAGATACGCAGTATTTT
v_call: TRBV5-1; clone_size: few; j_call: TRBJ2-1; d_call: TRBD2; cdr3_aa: CASSLGYEAGGPAKEQFF; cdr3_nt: TGCGCCAGCAGCTTGGGATATGAAGCGGGAGGGCCGGCAAAGGAGCAGTTCTTC
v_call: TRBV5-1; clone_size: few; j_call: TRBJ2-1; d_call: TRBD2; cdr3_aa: CASSGGSYNEQFF; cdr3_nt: TGCGCCAGCTCGGGAGGCTCCTACAATGAGCAGTTCTTC
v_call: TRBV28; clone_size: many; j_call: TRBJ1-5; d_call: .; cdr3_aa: CASSLRSPYSNQPQHF; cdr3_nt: TGTGCCAGCAGTTTAAGGTCGCCTTATAGCAATCAGCCCCAGCATTTT
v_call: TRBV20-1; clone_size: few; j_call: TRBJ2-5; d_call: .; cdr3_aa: CSAADGVWKTQYF; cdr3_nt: TGCAGTGCTGCGGACGGAGTGTGGAAGACCCAGTACTTC
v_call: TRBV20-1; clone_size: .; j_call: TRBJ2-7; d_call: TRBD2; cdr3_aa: CSATNIAGPYYEQYF; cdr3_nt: TGCAGTGCTACGAACATAGCGGGCCCGTACTACGAGCAGTACTTC
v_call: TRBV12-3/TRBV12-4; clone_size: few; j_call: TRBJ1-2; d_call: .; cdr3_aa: CASGVRGGRGYTF; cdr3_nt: TGTGCCAGCGGGGTTCGGGGGGGGCGAGGCTACACCTTC
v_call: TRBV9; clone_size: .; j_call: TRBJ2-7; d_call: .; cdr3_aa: CASSVVHQPLLSDEQYF; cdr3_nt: TGTGCCAGCAGCGTAGTCCATCAACCCCTATTGAGCGACGAGCAGTACTTC
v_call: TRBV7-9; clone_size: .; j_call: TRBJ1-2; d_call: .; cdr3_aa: CASSFGRDYSYTF; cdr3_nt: TGTGCCAGCAGCTTCGGGAGAGACTATAGCTACACCTTC
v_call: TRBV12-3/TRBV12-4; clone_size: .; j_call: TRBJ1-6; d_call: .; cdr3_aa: CASRGASPLHF; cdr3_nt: TGTGCCAGCCGGGGGGCTTCACCCCTCCACTTT
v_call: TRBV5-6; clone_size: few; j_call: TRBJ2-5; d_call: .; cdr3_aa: CASSLGARGVETQYF; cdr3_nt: TGTGCCAGCAGCTTGGGGGCTAGAGGGGTGGAGACCCAGTACTTC
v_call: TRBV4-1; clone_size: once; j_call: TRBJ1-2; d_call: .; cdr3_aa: CASSPPTRSYGHTF; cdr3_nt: TGCGCCAGCAGTCCTCCAACCAGGAGCTATGGCCACACCTTC
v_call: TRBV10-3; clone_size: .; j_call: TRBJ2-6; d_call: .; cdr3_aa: CASSEETGEPGANVLTF; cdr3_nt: TGTGCCAGCAGTGAGGAGACAGGAGAACCTGGGGCCAACGTCCTGACTTTC
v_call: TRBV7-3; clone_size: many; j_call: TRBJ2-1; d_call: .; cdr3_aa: CASSPALQGYHEQFF; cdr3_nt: TGTGCCAGCAGCCCCGCCCTACAGGGTTACCATGAGCAGTTCTTC
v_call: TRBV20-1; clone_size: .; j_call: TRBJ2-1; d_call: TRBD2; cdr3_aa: CSATKGGSRYNEQFF; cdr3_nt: TGCAGTGCAACGAAGGGCGGGAGTAGGTACAATGAGCAGTTCTTC
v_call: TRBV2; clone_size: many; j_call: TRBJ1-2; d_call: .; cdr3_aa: CASSEEQLYGYTF; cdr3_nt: TGTGCCAGCAGTGAAGAACAGCTCTATGGCTACACCTTC
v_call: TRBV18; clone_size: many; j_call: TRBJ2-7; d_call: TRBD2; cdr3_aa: CASSQLAGDEQYF; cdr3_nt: TGTGCCAGCTCACAACTAGCGGGAGACGAGCAGTACTTC
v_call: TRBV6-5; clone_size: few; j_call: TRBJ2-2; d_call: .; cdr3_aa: CASSPAVAGELFF; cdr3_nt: TGTGCCAGCAGCCCCGCCGTTGCCGGGGAGCTGTTTTTT
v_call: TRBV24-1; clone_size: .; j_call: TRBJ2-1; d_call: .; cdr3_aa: CATTGDGTVPPGEQFF; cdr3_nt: TGTGCCACCACCGGTGACGGGACCGTGCCTCCGGGTGAGCAGTTCTTC
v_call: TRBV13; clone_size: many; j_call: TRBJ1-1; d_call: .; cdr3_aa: CASSHPSRPEAFF; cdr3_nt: TGTGCCAGCAGCCACCCTTCGAGGCCTGAAGCTTTCTTT
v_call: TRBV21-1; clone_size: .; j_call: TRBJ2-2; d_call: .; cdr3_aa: CASSKRNGQPQNKHRGAVF; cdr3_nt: TGTGCCAGCAGCAAACGCAATGGACAGCCCCAAAATAAACACCGGGGAGCTGTTTTT
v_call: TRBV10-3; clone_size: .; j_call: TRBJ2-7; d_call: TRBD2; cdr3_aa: CAILPDLAGYEQYF; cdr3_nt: TGTGCCATCCTTCCCGATCTAGCGGGATACGAGCAGTACTTC
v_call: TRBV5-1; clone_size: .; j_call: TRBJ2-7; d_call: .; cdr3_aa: CASTIGGSYEQYF; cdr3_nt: TGCGCCAGCACCATAGGGGGTTCCTACGAGCAGTACTTC
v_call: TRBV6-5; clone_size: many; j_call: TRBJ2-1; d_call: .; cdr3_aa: CASSYGSPILHNEQFF; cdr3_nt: TGTGCCAGCAGTTACGGATCGCCAATCCTGCACAATGAGCAGTTCTTC
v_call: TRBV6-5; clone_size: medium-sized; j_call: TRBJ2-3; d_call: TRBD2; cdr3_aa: CASSSGLAGATSTDTQYF; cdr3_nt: TGTGCCAGCAGTTCGGGACTAGCGGGGGCTACTAGCACAGATACGCAGTATTTT
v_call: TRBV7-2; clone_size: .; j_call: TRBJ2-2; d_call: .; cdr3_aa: CASSFSENTGELFF; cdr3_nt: TGTGCCAGCAGCTTTAGCGAGAACACCGGGGAGCTGTTTTTT
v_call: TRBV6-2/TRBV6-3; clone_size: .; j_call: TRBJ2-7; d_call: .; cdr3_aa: CASSYAAGGNEQYF; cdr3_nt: TGCGCCAGCAGTTACGCAGCGGGTGGCAACGAGCAGTACTTC